This is a list of T cell receptor beta chains from one sample in a study of CXCR3-negative and CXCR3-positive naive CD8 T cells. After re-calling the 5' RACE reads, TCRdb lists one entry per CDR3 protein, DNA absent. In all, the sample yields about 110,000 distinct CDR3 sequences. Sample: naive CXCR3+ CD8+ T cells from blood. The origin of the receptors is a human donor in good health. Some clones in this sample may be carry-over from other donors' samples. The CDR3 runs from the conserved cysteine through the conserved F or W.

j_call v_call cdr3_aa
TRBJ1-2 TRBV12-3/TRBV12-4 CASSSPVGYGYTF
TRBJ1-1 TRBV29-1 CSVARRDTEAFF
TRBJ2-1 TRBV7-7 CASSPHAGVGYNEQFF
TRBJ2-1 TRBV4-1 CASSQVRVVDEQFF
TRBJ2-1 TRBV18 CASSGSSYNEQFF
TRBJ1-2 TRBV7-9 CASSLGGPNYGYTF
TRBJ2-7 TRBV20-1 CSARQGLHSYEQYF
TRBJ2-3 TRBV12-3/TRBV12-4 CASSPRGPADTQYF
TRBJ1-2 TRBV3-1 CASSHEGEANYGYTF
TRBJ2-5 TRBV4-1 CASSLTTSTETQYF
TRBJ2-3 TRBV14 CASSQGQGATDTQYF
TRBJ2-1 TRBV28 CASSMITTSGYNEQFF
TRBJ2-1 TRBV19 CASSDRAGGPFPEQFF
TRBJ2-3 TRBV4-1 CASKGDLSTDTQYF
TRBJ2-7 TRBV20-1 CSAEGGENYEQYF
TRBJ1-1 TRBV15 CATSRKGVGTEAFF
TRBJ2-1 TRBV29-1 CSVEGGSWEVYNEQFF
TRBJ2-7 TRBV29-1 CSATSPKNSYEQYF
TRBJ1-2 TRBV4-3 CASSQGLGQGSYGYTF
TRBJ1-1 TRBV25-1 CASSWADTEAFF
TRBJ2-1 TRBV29-1 CSDRLAGAGDEQFF
TRBJ2-1 TRBV5-6 CASSLGLAGDYNEQFF
TRBJ2-2 TRBV7-8 CASSAQGNTGELFF
TRBJ2-5 TRBV20-1 CSARDFYRGETQYF
TRBJ2-1 TRBV29-1 CSPIRGGSYNEQFF
TRBJ2-3 TRBV5-6 CASSLMPRGTDTQYF
TRBJ1-1 TRBV20-1 CSALSEHTEAFF
TRBJ1-5 TRBV7-9 CASSFGFDSNQPQHF
TRBJ2-2 TRBV7-6 CASSSSPPSHTGELFF
TRBJ2-2 TRBV3-1 CASSQDGGAGSTGELFF
TRBJ2-5 TRBV18 CASSPGTVELETQYF
TRBJ2-1 TRBV27 CATVDRGEQFF
TRBJ1-5 TRBV20-1 CSARLGSSNQPQHF
TRBJ2-3 TRBV20-1 CSARYEVPGTDTQYF
TRBJ2-7 TRBV11-2 CASSLDQGWYEQYF
TRBJ2-7 TRBV5-1 CASSDSGVSYEQYF
TRBJ2-7 TRBV7-9 CASSLDLDSYEQYF
TRBJ1-5 TRBV28 CASRQRTGGNQPQHF
TRBJ2-7 TRBV12-5 CASGLLGLAESEQYF
TRBJ2-7 TRBV28 CASSPVEEEQYF
TRBJ2-7 TRBV5-6 CASSTGLSRYEQYF
TRBJ2-2 TRBV6-4 CASSDPDSFGNTGELFF
TRBJ2-7 TRBV3-1 CASSSGPGSYEKYF
TRBJ2-7 TRBV7-9 CASRERAMDEQYF
TRBJ2-1 TRBV20-1 CSAITGITSYNEQFF
TRBJ1-2 TRBV21-1 CASSKKTTDSHGYTF
TRBJ1-2 TRBV12-3/TRBV12-4 CASSLGGANGYTF
TRBJ2-1 TRBV11-3 CASSMRDSHNEQFF
TRBJ2-5 TRBV5-6 CASSPPTTVETQYF
TRBJ2-5 TRBV5-1 CASSLLDTTQETQYF
TRBJ2-1 TRBV29-1 CSVEDFGGGNEQFF
TRBJ1-1 TRBV10-3 CAISESSVNTEAFF
TRBJ2-1 TRBV29-1 CSVEDLGQGILGEQFF
TRBJ2-3 TRBV7-3 CASSSSGGATDTQYF
TRBJ2-1 TRBV6-6 CASSTNAYEQFF
TRBJ2-5 TRBV29-1 CSVGTSGTWGGETQYF
TRBJ1-5 TRBV20-1 CSAARQGSDQPQHF
TRBJ1-2 TRBV10-3 CAISESNTANYGYTF
TRBJ2-7 TRBV2 CASLTLRPSSYEQYF